The 13 T cell receptor beta chains below come from one sample, sequenced in a study of shared clonotypes between healthy human individuals. The protocol was immunoSEQ multiplex PCR, while the TCRdb copy is restricted to in-frame clones and leaves out a portion. The table shows roughly 2,300,000 clones, with approximately 90% occurring only once. The sample comprised naive CD4+ T cells from PBMCs. Subset given: CD45RA+ positively selected. The receptors come from a man between 18 and 29 years old in good health. Some clones in this sample may be carry-over from other donors' samples.

This chain links TRBV28 with TRBJ2-7; TRBD1 agrees at 9 bases. V shed 7 bases, J shed 3 bases, and the junction held 10 bases outside the gene matches. There are 15 residues in the CDR3. Germline loops: CDR1 MDHEN, CDR2 SYDVKM. The CDR3 spells CASTSPGTGFYEQYF. CDR3 bases: TGTGCCAGCACCTCCCCAGGGACAGGGTTCTACGAGCAGTACTTC.

This rearrangement joins TRBV19 to TRBJ2-5, with a weak D call TRBD1 (5 bases). V was shortened by 0 bases and J by 2 bases, with 7 bases between the two germline ends. Germline V gene data show CDR1 as LNHDA and CDR2 as SQIVND (reference sequence). The CDR3 is 14 amino acids. CDR3 loop: CASSIDRQQETQYF. The CDR3 DNA reads as TGTGCCAGTAGTATAGATCGACAGCAAGAGACCCAGTACTTC.

The genes are TRBV9 and TRBJ2-2, with 7 bases lining up with TRBD1. Trimming removed 6 bases from V and 4 bases from J; junction bases left unmatched: 6. The CDR3 length is 14 residues. Germline CDR1 reads SGDLS; CDR2 reads YYNGEE. CDR3 region: CASTTGTVTGELFF. CDR3 nucleotides: TGTGCCAGCACCACTGGGACAGTCACCGGGGAGCTGTTTTTT.

This chain joins TRBV25-1 and TRBJ2-3; 11 nucleotides agree with TRBD2. The CDR3 totals 18 residues. Trimming took 2 bases from V and 4 from J; bases not matched to a gene: 11. CDR1 and CDR2 (germline): MGHDK, SYGVNS. The CDR3 spells CASSEISVAGGAPDTQYF. The CDR3 bases are TGTGCCAGCAGTGAAATATCTGTAGCGGGAGGGGCCCCAGATACGCAGTATTTT.

CDR3: CASSLAIASGIYNEQFF. The CDR3 DNA sequence: TGCGCCAGCAGCTTGGCCATTGCTAGCGGGATTTACAATGAGCAGTTCTTC. The chain has TRBV5-1 and TRBJ2-1; 9 nucleotides agree with TRBD2. This CDR3 spans 17 amino acids. The V gene end was trimmed by 0 bases and the J gene end by 4 bases; junction bases not matched to a gene: 8. Per germline, CDR1 SGHRS and CDR2 YFSETQ.

V and J are TRBV7-9 and TRBJ2-3, with D possibly called TRBD1 or TRBD2 (5 bases each). Trimming removed 1 base at V and 2 bases at J, with 10 bases between. Germline V gene data show CDR1 as SEHNR and CDR2 as FQNEAQ (reference sequence). The CDR3 is 15 residues long. CDR3 nucleotide sequence: TGTGCCAGCAGCTTAGGAGTCGGGGCCACAGATACGCAGTATTTT. It yields the protein CASSLGVGATDTQYF.

This chain uses TRBV25-1 with TRBJ2-3; D could derive from TRBD1 or TRBD2 (6 bases each). This CDR3 is 11 amino acids long. The germline gives CDR1 MGHDK, CDR2 SYGVNS. V lost 4 bases and J lost 10, with 9 bases in between. The CDR3 sequence: CASSAGAAQYF. The CDR3 DNA reads TGTGCCAGCAGTGCGGGGGCGGCGCAGTATTTT.

The chain is built from TRBV6-4 and TRBJ2-7; TRBD2 matches at 7 bases. CDR1 is MRHNA and CDR2 is SNTAGT in the germline V gene. This CDR3 contains 14 residues. J gave up 2 bases and V 7 bases, and 8 bases lay outside the gene matches. Here the CDR3 reads CASIGPSGTYEQYF. As DNA, the CDR3 is TGTGCCAGCATAGGGCCTAGCGGTACCTACGAGCAGTACTTC.

The chain joins TRBV15 to TRBJ2-2; D is unresolved. Trimming removed 5 bases at V and 4 bases at J, with 11 bases between. CDR3 length: 14 amino acids. Germline CDR1 reads LNHNV; CDR2 reads YYDKDF (reference sequence). CDR3 DNA: TGTGCCACCAGCCCAAGGCAGGTCACCGGGGAGCTGTTTTTT. It translates to CATSPRQVTGELFF.

This chain connects TRBV10-3 to TRBJ2-7; 10 bases line up with TRBD2. Trimming took 6 bases from V and 4 from J; bases not matched to a gene: 3. The CDR3 sequence is 13 residues long. Germline V gives CDR1 ENHRY, CDR2 SYGVKD. The CDR3 DNA follows: TGTGCCATCAGCACTAGCGGGAATTACGAGCAGTACTTC. It specifies CAISTSGNYEQYF.

J is TRBJ2-7 and V is TRBV5-1, with 12 bases matching TRBD2. Trimming at V came to 3 bases and at J to 3 bases, leaving 4 bases not matched to a gene. The CDR3 is made up of 15 amino acids. Germline V gives CDR1 SGHRS, CDR2 YFSETQ. CDR3 sequence reads: CASSSTTSGSYEQYF. CDR3 nucleotide sequence: TGCGCCAGCAGCTCGACGACTAGCGGGAGCTACGAGCAGTACTTC.

The CDR3 sequence is CASSVPEASGRQSGELFF. The CDR3 nucleotides read TGTGCCAGCAGCGTCCCGGAGGCTAGCGGGAGACAGTCCGGGGAGCTGTTTTTT. J is TRBJ2-2 and V is TRBV9, with TRBD2 identical over 10 bases. Per the germline V gene, CDR1 is SGDLS and CDR2 is YYNGEE. V dropped 2 bases and J dropped 6; count of bases not matched to a gene: 13. The CDR3 spans 18 residues.

In this sample, this clone turned up a few times. DNA for the CDR3: TGTGCCAGCAGCTCTAGCGTAAGCACAGATACGCAGTATTTT. Its protein product is CASSSSVSTDTQYF. The chain has TRBV7-3 and TRBJ2-3; TRBD2 might be the D (6 bases). The CDR3 sequence is 14 residues long. From germline, CDR1 is SGHTA and CDR2 FQGTGA. V lost 4 bases, J lost 0 bases, and 8 bases lay in between. The complete variable domain, with remaining parts taken from reference TRBV7-3 and TRBJ2-3, reads GAGVSQTPSNKVTEKGKYVELRCDPISGHTALYWYRQSLGQGPEFLIYFQGTGAADDSGLPNDRFFAVRPEGSVSTLKIQRTERGDSAVYLCASSSSVSTDTQYFGPGTRLTVL.